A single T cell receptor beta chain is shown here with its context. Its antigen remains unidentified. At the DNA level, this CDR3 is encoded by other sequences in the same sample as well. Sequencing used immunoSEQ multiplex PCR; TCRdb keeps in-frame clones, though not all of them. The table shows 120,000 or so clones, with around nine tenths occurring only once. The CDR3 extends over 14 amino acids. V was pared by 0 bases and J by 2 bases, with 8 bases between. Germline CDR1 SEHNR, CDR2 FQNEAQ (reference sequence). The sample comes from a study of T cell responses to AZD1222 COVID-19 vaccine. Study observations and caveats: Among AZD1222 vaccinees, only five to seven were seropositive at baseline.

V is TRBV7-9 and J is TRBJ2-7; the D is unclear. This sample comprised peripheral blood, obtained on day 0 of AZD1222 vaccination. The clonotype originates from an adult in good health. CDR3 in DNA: TGTGCCAGCAGCTTAGCCGGTCAACCCTACGAGCAGTACTTC. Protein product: CASSLAGQPYEQYF.